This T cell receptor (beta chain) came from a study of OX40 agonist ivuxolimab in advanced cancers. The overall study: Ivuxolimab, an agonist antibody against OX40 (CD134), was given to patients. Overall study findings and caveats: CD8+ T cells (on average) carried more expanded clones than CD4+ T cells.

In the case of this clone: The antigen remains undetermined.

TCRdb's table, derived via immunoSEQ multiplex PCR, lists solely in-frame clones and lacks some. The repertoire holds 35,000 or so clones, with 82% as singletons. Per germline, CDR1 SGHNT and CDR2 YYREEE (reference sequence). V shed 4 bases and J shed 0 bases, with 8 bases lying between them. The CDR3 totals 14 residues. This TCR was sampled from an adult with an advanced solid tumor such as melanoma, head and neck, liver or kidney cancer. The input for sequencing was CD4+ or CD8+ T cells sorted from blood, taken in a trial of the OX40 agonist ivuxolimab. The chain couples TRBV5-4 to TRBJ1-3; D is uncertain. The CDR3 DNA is TGTGCCAGCAGCCTCGGACGCTCTGGAAACACCATATATTTT. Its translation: CASSLGRSGNTIYF.